This TCR beta chain was identified during a study of blood T cells in healthy people across ages. Study outcomes and limitations: Those diversity estimates obtained from one million T cells were thought to be underestimates. Because donor CMV status was unknown, expanded clonotype changes were possibly confounded. Researchers report that TCR beta diversity correlated strongly with naive T cell percentage.

The CDR3 has 14 amino acids. Between the trimmed V and J ends, which lost 4 bases and 2 bases, there was a span of 11 bases. Germline CDR1 and CDR2: MGHDK and SYGVNS. A second PCR of roughly 7 to 11 cycles used a sample-barcoded 5' primer and a J-beta primer mix. TCRdb analysed the 5' RACE reads with MiXCR anew, one entry per CDR3 protein. This sample has about 640,000 distinct CDR3 sequences; 58% occur once, and the top ten carry 30% to 45%. Comments on this clonotype: The antigen remains unidentified.

This chain links TRBV25-1 with TRBJ1-2; D is unclear. Sequencing was carried out using blood. The origin of this receptor is a man between 60 and 70 years old in good health. The CDR3 DNA reads TGTGCCAGCAGTGGGTGGCCGGGGAACTATGGCTACACCTTC. This sequence encodes CASSGWPGNYGYTF.